This T cell receptor (beta chain) was recorded in a study of blood T cells in healthy people across ages. Each donor had around 10 milliliters of peripheral blood drawn. Isolation of PBMCs gave at least 7 million cells per sample. The CDR3 is made up of 15 amino acids. Looked up from germline, CDR1 is SGHNT and CDR2 is YENEEA. J lost 5 bases, V lost 1 base, and 7 bases had no gene match. The use of a sample-barcoded 5' primer and a J-beta primer mix characterized a second PCR of about 7 to 12 cycles. TCRdb ran MiXCR on the 5' RACE reads and lists one entry per CDR3 protein. This table has about 940,000 distinct CDR3 sequences, roughly 52% appearing once.

This clonotype originated in a man between 25 and 39 years old in good health. The sample was blood. This sequence joins TRBV11-3 and TRBJ2-5, with TRBD2 matching 7 bases. The CDR3 bases are TGTGCCAGCAGCTTAGGCGCGGGGGTGGTCGAGACCCAGTACTTC. Protein sequence: CASSLGAGVVETQYF.